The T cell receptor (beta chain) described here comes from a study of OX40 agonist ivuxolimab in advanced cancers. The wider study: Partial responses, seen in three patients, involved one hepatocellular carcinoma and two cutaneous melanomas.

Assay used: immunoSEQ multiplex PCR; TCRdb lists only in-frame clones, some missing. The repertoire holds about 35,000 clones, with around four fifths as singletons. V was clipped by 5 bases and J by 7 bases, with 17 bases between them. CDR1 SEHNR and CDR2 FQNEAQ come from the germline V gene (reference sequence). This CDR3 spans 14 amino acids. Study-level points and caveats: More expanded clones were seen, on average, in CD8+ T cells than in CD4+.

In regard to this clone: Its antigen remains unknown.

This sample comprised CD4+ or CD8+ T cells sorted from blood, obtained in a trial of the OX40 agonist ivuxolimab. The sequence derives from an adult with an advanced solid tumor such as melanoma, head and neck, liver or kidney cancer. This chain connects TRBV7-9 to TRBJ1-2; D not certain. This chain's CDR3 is CASSQGPQSVGYTF. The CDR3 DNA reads TGTGCCAGCAGCCAAGGGCCTCAATCGGTTGGCTACACCTTC. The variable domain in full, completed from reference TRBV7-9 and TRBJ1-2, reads DTGVSQNPRHKITKRGQNVTFRCDPISEHNRLYWYRQTLGQGPEFLTYFQNEAQLEKSRLLSDRFSAERPKGSFSTLEIQRTEQGDSAMYLCASSQGPQSVGYTFGSGTRLTVV.